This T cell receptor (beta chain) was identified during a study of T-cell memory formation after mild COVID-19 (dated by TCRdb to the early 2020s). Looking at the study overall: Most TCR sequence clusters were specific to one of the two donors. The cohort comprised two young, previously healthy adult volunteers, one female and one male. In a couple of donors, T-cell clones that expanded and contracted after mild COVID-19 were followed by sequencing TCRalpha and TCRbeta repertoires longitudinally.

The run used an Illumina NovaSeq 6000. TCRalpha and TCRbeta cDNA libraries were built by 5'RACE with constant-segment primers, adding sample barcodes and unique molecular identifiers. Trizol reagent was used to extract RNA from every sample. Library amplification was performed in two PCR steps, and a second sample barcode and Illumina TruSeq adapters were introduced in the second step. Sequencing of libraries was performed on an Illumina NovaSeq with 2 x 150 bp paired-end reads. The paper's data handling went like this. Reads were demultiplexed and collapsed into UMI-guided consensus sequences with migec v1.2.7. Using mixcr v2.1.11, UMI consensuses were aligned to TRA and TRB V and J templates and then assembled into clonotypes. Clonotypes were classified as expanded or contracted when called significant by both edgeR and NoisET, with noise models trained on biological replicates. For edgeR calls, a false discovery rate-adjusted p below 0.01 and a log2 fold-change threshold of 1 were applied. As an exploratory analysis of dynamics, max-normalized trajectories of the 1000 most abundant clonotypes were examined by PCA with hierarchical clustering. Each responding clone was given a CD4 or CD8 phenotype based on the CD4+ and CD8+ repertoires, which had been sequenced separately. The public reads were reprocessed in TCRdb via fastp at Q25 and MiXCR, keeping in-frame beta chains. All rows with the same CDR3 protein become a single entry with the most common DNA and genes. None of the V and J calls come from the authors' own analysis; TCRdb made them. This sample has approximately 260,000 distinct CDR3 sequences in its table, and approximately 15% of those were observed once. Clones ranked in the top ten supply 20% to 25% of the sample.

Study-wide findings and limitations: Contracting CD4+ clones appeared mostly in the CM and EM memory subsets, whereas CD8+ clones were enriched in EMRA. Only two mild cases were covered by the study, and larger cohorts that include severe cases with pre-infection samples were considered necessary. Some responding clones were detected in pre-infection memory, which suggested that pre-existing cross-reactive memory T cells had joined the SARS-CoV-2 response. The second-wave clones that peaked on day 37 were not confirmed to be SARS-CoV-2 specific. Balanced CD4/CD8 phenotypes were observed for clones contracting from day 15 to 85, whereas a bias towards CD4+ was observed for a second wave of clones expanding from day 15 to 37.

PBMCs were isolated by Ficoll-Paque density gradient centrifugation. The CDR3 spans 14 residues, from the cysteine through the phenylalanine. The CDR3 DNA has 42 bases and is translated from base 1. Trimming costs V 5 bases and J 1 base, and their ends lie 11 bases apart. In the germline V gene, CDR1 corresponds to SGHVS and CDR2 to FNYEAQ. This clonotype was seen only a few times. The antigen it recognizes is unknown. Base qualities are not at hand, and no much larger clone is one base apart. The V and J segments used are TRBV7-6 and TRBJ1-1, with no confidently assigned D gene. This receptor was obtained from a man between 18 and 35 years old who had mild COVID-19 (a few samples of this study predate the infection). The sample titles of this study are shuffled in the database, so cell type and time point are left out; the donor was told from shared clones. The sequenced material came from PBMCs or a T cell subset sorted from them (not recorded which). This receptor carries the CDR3 CASSPPSGNTEAFF. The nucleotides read TGTGCCAGCAGCCCTCCCTCGGGGAACACTGAAGCTTTCTTT.